What follows describes a single TCR beta chain. This entry belongs to a study of cytomegalovirus exposure and HLA in healthy donors. Germline V CDR1 and CDR2: SGHTA, FQGNSA. The CDR3 is 14 amino acids. Trimming cost V 5 bases and J 4 bases, with 12 bases left between them. Likely unrecorded immune exposures existed in these nominally healthy donors. This PCR relied on a set of 60 Vbeta primers and 13 Jbeta primers. Here immunoSEQ multiplex PCR was the method, and the copy in TCRdb shows in-frame clones only, minus some. The sample yields 150,000 to 200,000 clones, 76% seen once. The sample comprised PBMCs. The TCR originated in a male donor in good health and CMV-seronegative. The chain combines TRBV7-2 with TRBJ1-5; D possibly corresponds to TRBD1 (5 bases). In nucleotides, the CDR3 is TGTGCCAGCAGCCCGCTCGGGGGGAATCAGCCCCAGCATTTT. Protein: CASSPLGGNQPQHF.